This T cell receptor beta chain derives from a study of T-cell reconstitution after alpha-beta-depleted transplantation in children. This sample's TCRbeta library carried unique molecular identifier barcodes. TCRdb recomputed calls from the PCR reads with MiXCR, one row per CDR3 protein. Among fewer than 550,000 distinct CDR3 sequences listed, 11% were seen once. Germline CDR1 reads DFQATT; CDR2 reads SNEGSKA (reference sequence). V was clipped by 2 bases and J by 11 bases; unmatched bases: 9. This CDR3 contains 13 residues. This clonotype was detected a few times. The input for sequencing was PBMCs, mostly from graft donor cells, taken 180 days after TCRalphabeta/CD19-depleted stem cell transplant. The receptor was derived from a female patient aged 2-9 years who had a stem cell transplant for aplastic anemia, so the T cells may come from the graft donor. V usage is TRBV20-1 and J usage is TRBJ2-5, with TRBD1 matching 9 bases. The CDR3 spells CSARPGQGRAQYF. In DNA, the CDR3 is TGCAGTGCTAGACCCGGACAGGGGCGAGCTCAGTACTTC.